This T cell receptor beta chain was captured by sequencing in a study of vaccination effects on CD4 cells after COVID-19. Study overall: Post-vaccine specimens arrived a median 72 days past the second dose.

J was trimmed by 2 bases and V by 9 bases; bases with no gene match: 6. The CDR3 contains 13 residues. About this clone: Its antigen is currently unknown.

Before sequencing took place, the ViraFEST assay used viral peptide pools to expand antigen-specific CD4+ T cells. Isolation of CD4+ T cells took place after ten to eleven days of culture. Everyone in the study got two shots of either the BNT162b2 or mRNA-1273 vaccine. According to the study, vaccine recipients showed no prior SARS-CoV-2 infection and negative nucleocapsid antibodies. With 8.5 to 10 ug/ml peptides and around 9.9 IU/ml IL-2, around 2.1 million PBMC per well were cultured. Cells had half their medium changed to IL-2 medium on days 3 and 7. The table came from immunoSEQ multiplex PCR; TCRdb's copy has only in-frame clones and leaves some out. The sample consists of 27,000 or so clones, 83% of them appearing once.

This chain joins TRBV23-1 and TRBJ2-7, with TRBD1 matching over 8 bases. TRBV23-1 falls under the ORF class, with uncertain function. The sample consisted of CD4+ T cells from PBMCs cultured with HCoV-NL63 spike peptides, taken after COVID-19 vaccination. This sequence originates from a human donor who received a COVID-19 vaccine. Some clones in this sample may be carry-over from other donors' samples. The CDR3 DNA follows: TGCGCCAGGTCGGACAGGGCCACCTACGAGCAGTACGTC. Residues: CARSDRATYEQYV.